The entry below gives a single TCR beta chain sequence along with its context. The antigen remains unidentified. The data originate from a study of shared clonotypes between healthy human individuals. Points from the study as a whole: Generation probabilities of non-shared clonotypes were lower (relative to those shared by all four donors). Tissues were not sampled, only blood, and their repertoires likely differ.

With 0 bases removed from V and 6 bases from J, the gap between germline ends came to 11 bases. Germline CDR1 is LNHDA and CDR2 is SQIVND (reference sequence). The CDR3 is 15 residues long. CD45RO-negative CD8 cells positively selected for CCR7 made up the naive population, which excluded terminally differentiated effector memory CD45RA+ cells. The donor population consisted of healthy HIV-negative adults with no recent acute infections or vaccinations. Every donor was a Caucasian adult from Nashville, Tennessee. Measured with immunoSEQ multiplex PCR; TCRdb has only the in-frame clones, and not every one. The data contain 1.5 million to 2.5 million clones, over 85% of them seen just once; the ten biggest clones take up approximately 1.2%.

The sequence came from a man aged 18 to 29 in good health. The sequenced sample was naive CD8+ T cells sorted from blood. The chain combines TRBV19 with TRBJ1-4; D is undetermined. CDR3 amino acids: CASSIDGRLDEKLFF. The CDR3 coding sequence is TGTGCCAGTAGTATAGACGGCAGGTTGGATGAAAAACTGTTTTTT.